The T cell receptor beta chain described here comes from a study of blood T cell repertoires in COVID-19. This CDR3 is built from 12 residues. Germline CDR1 reads KGHSH; CDR2 reads LQKENI. Trimming pared 3 bases from V and 3 bases from J, leaving 5 bases between. Authors' methods: Nucleated cell number was recorded as an estimate derived from reference gene primer amplification. TCRdb's table, derived via immunoSEQ multiplex PCR, lists solely in-frame clones and lacks some. The V and J calls and clone size were taken over from that table, and D and trimming were inferred from the DNA. The table records around 52,000 clones, roughly four fifths of them present only once.

The receptor's source is a woman of 80 years or more with acute or convalescent COVID-19. The rearrangement links TRBV18 to TRBJ2-5; TRBD1 might be the D (5 bases). The sequencing input was peripheral blood. The CDR3 protein is CASSPREETQYF. Written as DNA, the CDR3 is TGTGCCAGCTCACCCAGGGAAGAGACCCAGTACTTC. Filled out from reference TRBV18 and TRBJ2-5, the complete variable domain reads NAGVMQNPRHLVRRRGQEARLRCSPMKGHSHVYWYRQLPEEGLKFMVYLQKENIIDESGMPKERFSAEFPKEGPSILRIQQVVRGDSAAYFCASSPREETQYFGPGTRLLVL.